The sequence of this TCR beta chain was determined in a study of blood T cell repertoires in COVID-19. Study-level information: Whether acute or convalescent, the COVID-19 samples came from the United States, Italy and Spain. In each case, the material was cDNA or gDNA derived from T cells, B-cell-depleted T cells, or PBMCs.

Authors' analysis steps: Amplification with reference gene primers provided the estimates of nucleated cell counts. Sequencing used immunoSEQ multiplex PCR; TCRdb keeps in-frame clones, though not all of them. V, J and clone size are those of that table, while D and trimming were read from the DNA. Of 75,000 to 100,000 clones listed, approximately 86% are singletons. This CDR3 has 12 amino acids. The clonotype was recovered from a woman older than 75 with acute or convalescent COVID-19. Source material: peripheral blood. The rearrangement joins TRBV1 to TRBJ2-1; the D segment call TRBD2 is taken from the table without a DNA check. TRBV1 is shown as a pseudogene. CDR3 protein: CTSSLEGTEQFF. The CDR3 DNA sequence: TGCACCAGCAGCCTTGAGGGTACCGAGCAGTTCTTC.